The 17 T cell receptor beta chains listed next were all sequenced from one sample in a study of blood T cell repertoires in COVID-19. Using immunoSEQ multiplex PCR, the repertoire was profiled, and TCRdb retains in-frame clones only, with some absent. The data contain about 150,000 clones, over 70% of them singletons. What was sequenced was PBMCs or T cells enriched from blood (not recorded which). These receptors all come from a man in his sixties or seventies who had been exposed to COVID-19.

The chain couples TRBV6-2 or TRBV6-3 to TRBJ2-7, with 13 bases that match TRBD2. CDR1 MNHEY and CDR2 SVGEGT come from the germline V gene. With V trimmed by 0 bases and J by 0 bases, 8 bases remained unmatched. The CDR3 runs to 19 residues. For the CDR3, the DNA is TGTGCCAGCAGTTACTCGACTAGCGGGAGGCTACGGAGCTCCTACGAGCAGTACTTC. This translates into CASSYSTSGRLRSSYEQYF.

The chain employs TRBV4-1 and TRBJ2-7; 10 bases agree with TRBD2. This CDR3 region has 14 residues. Germline V gene data show CDR1 as MGHRA and CDR2 as YSYEKL. J gave up 3 bases and V 4 bases, and 3 bases lay outside the gene matches. The CDR3 bases are TGCGCCAGCAGCCGGACTAGCGGATACTACGAGCAGTACTTC. It translates to CASSRTSGYYEQYF.

This clone was counted between two and nine times. This chain joins TRBV6-6 and TRBJ2-2; 14 positions agree with TRBD2. The J segment lost 2 bases and the V segment lost 5 bases, leaving 7 bases of the junction unmatched. CDR3 length: 18 residues. Germline CDR1 reads MNHNY; CDR2 reads SVGAGI (reference sequence). The DNA for the CDR3 is TGTGCCAGCAGTCCCAGGACTAGCGGGAGGTCCAACACCGGGGAGCTGTTTTTT. This codes for CASSPRTSGRSNTGELFF.

There are a few counts of this clone. The CDR3 here is CATSRDRERSYEQYF. The CDR3 region has the DNA TGTGCCACCAGCAGGGACAGGGAACGATCCTACGAGCAGTACTTC. This chain uses TRBV15 with TRBJ2-7; TRBD1 matches at 8 bases. CDR3 length: 15 amino acids. The germline V gene encodes CDR1 LNHNV and CDR2 YYDKDF (reference sequence). V trimming: 3 bases; J trimming: 1 base; junction bases outside the gene matches: 5.

The chain joins TRBV7-8 to TRBJ2-5, with 13 bases fitting TRBD2. V lost 2 bases, J lost 4 bases, and 10 bases stayed unmatched. The CDR3 is 18 residues long. In germline, CDR1 is SGHVS, CDR2 FQNEAQ. DNA of the CDR3: TGTGCCAGCAGCTTACGACTAGCGGGGGGACAAGCGGGAGAGACCCAGTACTTC. Protein: CASSLRLAGGQAGETQYF.

Only a few counts were recorded for this clone. The chain combines TRBV2 with TRBJ1-6; D is unresolved. CDR3 size: 15 residues. Germline lookup yields CDR1 SNHLY and CDR2 FYNNEI. V shed 8 bases and J shed 2 bases, with 13 bases lying between them. The CDR3: CASGETRAYNSPLHF. The DNA for the CDR3 is TGTGCCAGCGGGGAGACTAGGGCCTATAATTCACCCCTCCACTTT.

This chain links TRBV21-1 with TRBJ2-1; the table names TRBD2, a call not compared with the DNA. TRBV21-1 is labeled a pseudogene. This CDR3 region has 19 residues. The CDR3 DNA reads TGTGCCAGCAGCCTAGGGGTAGAGGCGGGGGGGCTCTTGTTCAATGAGCAGTTCTTC. Amino acid sequence: CASSLGVEAGGLLFNEQFF.

The chain is built from TRBV11-2 and TRBJ2-7; no clear D gene. The CDR3 runs to 11 residues. The V gene's germline CDR1 is SGHAT and CDR2 FQNNGV. V was clipped by 3 bases and J by 3 bases, with 3 bases between them. The CDR3 nucleotides are TGTGCCAGCAGCTTCAACTACGAGCAGTACTTC. Protein product: CASSFNYEQYF.

J is TRBJ1-5 and V is TRBV19, with D tentatively TRBD1 (5 bases). Germline V lookup: CDR1 LNHDA, CDR2 SQIVND (reference sequence). V was shortened by 8 bases and J by 2 bases, with 10 bases between the two germline ends. This CDR3 spans 13 amino acids. The CDR3 protein is CASAGYGNQPQHF. The CDR3 DNA is TGTGCCAGTGCAGGGTATGGCAATCAGCCCCAGCATTTT.

The V gene is TRBV7-6, the J gene TRBJ2-1, with a weak D call TRBD2 (5 bases). The CDR3 is made up of 16 amino acids. The V and J ends lost 5 bases and 1 base respectively, with 15 bases between them. Germline CDR1 reads SGHVS; CDR2 reads FNYEAQ. CDR3 sequence reads: CASSTLARISYNEQFF. The CDR3 DNA reads as TGTGCCAGCAGCACCTTAGCGAGAATTTCCTACAATGAGCAGTTCTTC.

V and J are TRBV20-1 and TRBJ2-7; 12 positions agree with TRBD2. The V segment lost 3 bases and the J segment 3 bases; nucleotides outside the gene matches: 6. Germline lookup yields CDR1 DFQATT and CDR2 SNEGSKA (reference sequence). CDR3 length: 15 residues. CDR3 sequence: CSASLAGGPLYEQYF. The CDR3 coding sequence is TGCAGTGCTAGTCTAGCGGGAGGGCCTCTCTACGAGCAGTACTTC.

The genes are TRBV6-5 and TRBJ2-7; D not certain. Germline CDR1 is MNHEY and CDR2 is SVGAGI. The CDR3 contains 16 residues. Deletions cut 0 bases from V and 3 bases from J, with 15 bases between. The CDR3, as DNA: TGTGCCAGCAGTTACTCGGCCACCCACGAAGTCTACGAGCAGTACTTC. This codes for CASSYSATHEVYEQYF.

The chain couples TRBV2 to TRBJ2-7, with a weak D call TRBD1 (6 bases). The germline V gene encodes CDR1 SNHLY and CDR2 FYNNEI. Trimming stripped 5 bases from V and 1 base from J, with 12 bases between. CDR3 length equals 14 residues. CDR3 DNA sequence: TGTGCCAGCAGTTGGACAGAAACATCCTACGAGCAGTACTTC. It codes for CASSWTETSYEQYF.

The J gene is TRBJ2-5, the V gene TRBV20-1; TRBD1 is a possible D gene (6 bases). Trimming stripped 3 bases from V and 2 bases from J, with 7 bases between. The CDR3 is 12 amino acids. In germline, CDR1 is DFQATT, CDR2 SNEGSKA (reference sequence). CDR3 residues: CSASRGQETQYF. The CDR3 bases are TGCAGTGCTAGTAGGGGGCAAGAGACCCAGTACTTC.

The rearrangement joins TRBV24-1 to TRBJ2-2, with 7 bases fitting TRBD1. Germline CDR1 is KGHDR and CDR2 is SFDVKD. V shed 4 bases and J 6 bases; nucleotides not matched to a gene: 7. The CDR3 length is 15 residues. The CDR3 coding sequence is TGTGCCACCAGTGACCTGACAGGGCCCGCCGGGGAGCTGTTTTTT. Encoded protein: CATSDLTGPAGELFF.

This chain links TRBV10-3 with TRBJ2-1, with a weak D call TRBD1 (5 bases). This CDR3 is built from 13 residues. The V end was cut by 4 bases, the J end by 5 bases, with 9 bases between. Germline V gene sequence: CDR1 ENHRY, CDR2 SYGVKD. The CDR3 DNA sequence: TGTGCCATCAGTGCCAGGGCAGACAATGAGCAGTTCTTC. It is translated as CAISARADNEQFF.

The chain carries TRBV18 and TRBJ1-5; TRBD1 matches at 8 bases. CDR1 and CDR2 (germline): KGHSH, LQKENI. The junction had 2 bases not matched to a gene; V was cut back by 0 bases and J by 7 bases. CDR3 length: 14 residues. The DNA of the CDR3 is TGTGCCAGCTCACCACCGGACAGGGCCCAGCCCCAGCATTTT. Its protein is CASSPPDRAQPQHF.